Presented here are 6 T cell receptor beta chains from one specimen sequenced in a study of T cell responses to AZD1222 COVID-19 vaccine. Some clones are missing from TCRdb's copy, which holds only in-frame ones; the method was immunoSEQ multiplex PCR. The top ten hold less than 3.5% of the sample, which has nearly 100,000 clones, 88% seen once. The material was peripheral blood, obtained on day 0 of AZD1222 vaccination. The receptors were sampled from an adult in good health.

The chain is built from TRBV7-9 and TRBJ1-2, with 9 bases identical to TRBD1. J gave up 7 bases and V 2 bases, and 8 bases lay outside the gene matches. CDR1 SEHNR and CDR2 FQNEAQ come from the germline V gene (reference sequence). The CDR3 spans 15 residues. CDR3 region: CASSLLDRGASGYTF. In DNA form, the CDR3 reads TGTGCCAGCAGCTTATTGGACAGGGGAGCTAGTGGCTACACCTTC.

This chain links TRBV5-1 with TRBJ2-3; D gene ambiguous. V lost 0 bases to trimming and J lost 7 bases, with 6 bases between them. This CDR3 has 12 amino acids. Germline CDR1 and CDR2: SGHRS and YFSETQ. CDR3 in amino acids: CASSLGRYTQYF. As DNA, the CDR3 is TGCGCCAGCAGCTTGGGACGTTATACGCAGTATTTT. Full variable domain (missing parts from reference TRBV5-1 and TRBJ2-3): KAGVTQTPRYLIKTRGQQVTLSCSPISGHRSVSWYQQTPGQGLQFLFEYFSETQRNKGNFPGRFSGRQFSNSRSEMNVSTLELGDSALYLCASSLGRYTQYFGPGTRLTVL.

The rearrangement joins TRBV6-1 to TRBJ2-1, with 9 bases identical to TRBD1. Unmatched junction bases numbered 16, after V lost 1 base and J lost 6 bases. CDR1 is MNHNS, CDR2 SASEGT, per germline. The CDR3 is 19 residues long. CDR3 sequence: CASSEVWPRTGGMSNEQFF. The CDR3 region has the DNA TGTGCCAGCAGTGAAGTATGGCCTCGTACAGGGGGCATGTCCAATGAGCAGTTCTTC.

V gene TRBV7-8 combines with J gene TRBJ2-7, with 11 bases fitting TRBD1. This CDR3 is 16 amino acids long. Germline V gene data show CDR1 as SGHVS and CDR2 as FQNEAQ. V lost 5 bases to trimming and J lost 9 bases; unmatched junction nucleotides: 15. CDR3 sequence (DNA): TGTGCCAGCAGCACGGGACAGGGGGGCGGAAGATTGGTGCAGTACTTC. Translated, it gives CASSTGQGGGRLVQYF.

The V gene is TRBV5-4, the J gene TRBJ1-5; possibly TRBD1 for D (5 bases). V lost 3 bases to trimming and J lost 7 bases, with 11 bases between them. The CDR3 loop spans 13 amino acids. The V gene's germline CDR1 is SGHNT and CDR2 YYREEE (reference sequence). As DNA, the CDR3 is TGTGCCAGCAGCTCGGGGGGGGGACAGCCCCAGCATTTT. It translates to CASSSGGGQPQHF.

V gene TRBV25-1 combines with J gene TRBJ1-2; D not certain. The germline gives CDR1 MGHDK, CDR2 SYGVNS. This CDR3 region has 11 residues. V was clipped by 4 bases and J by 4 bases, with 4 bases between them. Here the CDR3 DNA reads TGTGCCAGCAGTGGAGTCTATGGCTACACCTTC. Translated: CASSGVYGYTF.